The 21 T cell receptor beta chains listed next were all sequenced from one sample in a study of regulatory T cells in long-lasting Graves disease. This sample's time point: persistent/refractory GD, antithyroid drugs over 5 years with positive TRAb. Extracted RNA from PBMCs served as the source of the TCR library. Through Arm-PCR of CDR3 regions and iRepertoire HTBI primers, TCR beta libraries were built. Each CDR3 protein gets one entry after TCRdb re-called the multiplex PCR reads with MiXCR. This table has some 450,000 distinct CDR3 sequences, roughly a quarter appearing once. Sequences were derived from peripheral blood mononuclear cells (PBMCs), sampled when the disease was refractory, from a patient treated with antithyroid drugs. These receptors all stem from a female donor with Graves disease.

The chain links TRBV20-1 to TRBJ2-7, with D possibly matching TRBD1 (5 bases). Germline CDR1 reads DFQATT; CDR2 reads SNEGSKA (reference sequence). There are 15 residues in the CDR3. V lost 0 bases and J lost 6, with 18 bases in between. CDR3 in DNA: TGCAGTGCTAGAGATCCTCAGGGTGATTCACTCGAGCAGTACTTC. Its translation is CSARDPQGDSLEQYF.

The sample holds a few counts of this clonotype. This sequence joins TRBV5-1 and TRBJ1-2; the D is unclear. This CDR3 has 15 residues. The germline gives CDR1 SGHRS, CDR2 YFSETQ. V was pared by 1 base and J by 6 bases, with 16 bases between. CDR3 nucleotide sequence: TGCGCCAGCAGCTTGTATCCCTCTCAACCCAATGGCTACACCTTC. As protein: CASSLYPSQPNGYTF.

Concerning this clonotype itself: Since a much larger clone is just one base distant, this may be a read error. The chain links TRBV3-1 to TRBJ1-2; TRBD1 might be the D (5 bases). This CDR3 region has 11 residues. The ends were cut back, 8 bases at V and 5 bases at J, with 9 bases in the middle. The germline gives CDR1 LGHDT, CDR2 YNNKEL (reference sequence). The CDR3, as DNA: TGTGCCAGCTGGGACGGTTATGGCTACACCTTC. It translates to CASWDGYGYTF.

Note on this clonotype: An end of the junction does not agree with germline; a read error may underlie this. V and J are TRBV10-3 and TRBJ2-7, with 8 positions matching TRBD2. CDR1 ENHRY and CDR2 SYGVKD come from the germline V gene. The CDR3 contains 19 residues. The CDR3 region has the DNA TGTGCCAGCAGTTTTAGCCGGGTTGGTAGCGGGACTAACTCCTACGAGCAGTACTTC. The encoded protein is CASSFSRVGSGTNSYEQYF.

V and J are TRBV19 and TRBJ2-4; 10 bases are a match to TRBD2. The trim removed 6 bases at V and 7 bases at J, leaving 6 bases unmatched. The CDR3 runs 14 residues. Germline CDR1 and CDR2: LNHDA and SQIVND (reference sequence). Here the CDR3 reads CASSQGLASNIQYF. For the CDR3, the DNA is TGTGCCAGTAGCCAGGGACTAGCGTCTAACATTCAGTACTTC.

This clonotype was seen repeatedly, ten times or more. In DNA, the CDR3 is TGTGCCAGCAGTCGAGGACTAGCGGGAACCTACGAGCAGTACTTC. It specifies CASSRGLAGTYEQYF. The V call is TRBV6-1, the J call TRBJ2-7; 12 bases are a match to TRBD2. Per the germline V gene, CDR1 is MNHNS and CDR2 is SASEGT. CDR3 size: 15 residues. V trimming: 5 bases; J trimming: 2 bases; junction bases outside the gene matches: 4.

As concerns this clonotype: A read error may explain this, as a much larger clone is one base away. The chain is built from TRBV28 and TRBJ1-2; TRBD1 matches 8 bases. The V gene end was trimmed by 5 bases and the J gene end by 5 bases; junction bases not matched to a gene: 16. The CDR3 runs 17 residues. Looked up from germline, CDR1 is MDHEN and CDR2 is SYDVKM. CDR3 amino acids: CASSQAGTGYSRYGYTF. DNA of the CDR3: TGTGCCAGCAGTCAGGCGGGGACAGGATACAGCCGATATGGCTACACCTTC.

This sequence joins TRBV19 and TRBJ1-5, with D maybe TRBD1 (6 bases). The CDR3 runs 15 residues. Germline loops: CDR1 LNHDA, CDR2 SQIVND (reference sequence). V dropped 3 bases and J dropped 2 bases, with 11 bases sitting between them. The CDR3 coding sequence is TGTGCCAGTAGTATCTTCCCAGGGGGCAATCAGCCCCAGCATTTT. Residues: CASSIFPGGNQPQHF. The whole variable domain, filled in from reference TRBV19 and TRBJ1-5, reads DGGITQSPKYLFRKEGQNVTLSCEQNLNHDAMYWYRQDPGQGLRLIYYSQIVNDFQKGDIAEGYSVSREKKESFPLTVTSAQKNPTAFYLCASSIFPGGNQPQHFGDGTRLSIL.

The chain couples TRBV20-1 to TRBJ2-3, with D unclear. Looked up from germline, CDR1 is DFQATT and CDR2 is SNEGSKA (reference sequence). V was shortened by 0 bases and J by 4 bases, with 11 bases between the two germline ends. The CDR3 totals 14 residues. CDR3 coding DNA: TGCAGTGCTAGAGATGTTGAAGCATCAGATACGCAGTATTTT. Its translation: CSARDVEASDTQYF.

The chain uses TRBV6-2 or TRBV6-3 and TRBJ1-1; a weak D match, TRBD1 (6 bases). V was clipped by 6 bases and J by 0 bases, with 20 bases between them. Germline lookup yields CDR1 MNHEY and CDR2 SVGEGT. The CDR3 extends over 17 amino acids. The CDR3 spells CASSPVGAGLMNTEAFF. The CDR3 DNA sequence: TGTGCCAGCAGCCCAGTGGGGGCCGGGTTGATGAACACTGAAGCTTTCTTT.

This sequence joins TRBV5-6 and TRBJ2-1; no clear D. The CDR3 totals 15 residues. Per germline, CDR1 SGHDT and CDR2 YYEEEE. The V end lost 5 bases, the J end lost 0 bases, and 12 bases lay between the germline ends. Written as DNA, the CDR3 is TGTGCCAGCAGGTCGATACAGAGCTCCTACAATGAGCAGTTCTTC. Its translation: CASRSIQSSYNEQFF.

The chain couples TRBV3-1 to TRBJ2-7; 12 nucleotides match TRBD2. The germline gives CDR1 LGHDT, CDR2 YNNKEL (reference sequence). The CDR3 totals 14 residues. The V gene end was trimmed by 5 bases and the J gene end by 5 bases; junction bases not matched to a gene: 4. Here the CDR3 DNA reads TGTGCCAGCAGCTTTCGGACTAGCGGGAACGAGCAGTACTTC. Amino acid sequence: CASSFRTSGNEQYF.

This clonotype showed up just a few times. This chain uses TRBV12-3 or TRBV12-4 with TRBJ2-7, with D tentatively TRBD2 (7 bases). V was cut by 1 base and J by 5 bases, with 24 bases left in between. This CDR3 has 18 residues. CDR3 loop: CASSLGQGILAPRNEQYF. DNA of the CDR3: TGTGCCAGCAGTTTAGGTCAGGGGATACTAGCGCCCCGGAACGAGCAGTACTTC.

This clonotype has only a few counts. The V and J genes are TRBV7-3 and TRBJ1-1; D may be TRBD1 (6 bases). V was trimmed by 2 bases and J by 5 bases, leaving 9 bases between them. Germline loops: CDR1 SGHTA, CDR2 FQGTGA. CDR3 length equals 13 residues. This CDR3 is CASSLYQGTEAFF. Written as DNA, the CDR3 is TGTGCCAGCAGCTTATACCAGGGGACTGAAGCTTTCTTT.

This clonotype was observed many times. The rearrangement joins TRBV11-2 to TRBJ2-7; 9 bases are shared with TRBD1. Germline lookup yields CDR1 SGHAT and CDR2 FQNNGV. There are 13 residues in the CDR3. The ends lost 5 bases at V and 3 bases at J; junction bases unmatched: 2. CDR3 region: CASSAGQGYEQYF. In DNA form, the CDR3 reads TGTGCCAGCAGCGCGGGACAGGGCTACGAGCAGTACTTC.

This clonotype occurred many times. V usage is TRBV6-5 and J usage is TRBJ1-1, with TRBD1 identical over 9 bases. CDR3 length: 16 residues. Germline V gives CDR1 MNHEY, CDR2 SVGAGI. V trimming: 3 bases; J trimming: 5 bases; junction bases outside the gene matches: 10. CDR3 loop: CASSYGTGRMGTEAFF. As DNA, the CDR3 is TGTGCCAGCAGTTATGGGACAGGGCGGATGGGGACTGAAGCTTTCTTT.

This clonotype was recorded at least ten times. V usage is TRBV7-8 and J usage is TRBJ1-2, with D possibly matching TRBD1 (5 bases). The V and J ends lost 5 bases and 9 bases respectively, with 16 bases between them. CDR1 and CDR2 from the germline V gene are SGHVS and FQNEAQ. CDR3 length: 13 amino acids. CDR3 residues: CASSTRDSKRYTF. The CDR3 region has the DNA TGTGCCAGCAGCACGAGGGACTCGAAACGCTACACCTTC.

This clonotype has ten or more counts. CDR3 nucleotide sequence: TGTGCCAGCAGCTTAGGACAGAATTCGAACACCGGGGAGCTGTTTTTT. Residues: CASSLGQNSNTGELFF. J is TRBJ2-2 and V is TRBV7-6; maybe TRBD1 (5 bases). Germline lookup yields CDR1 SGHVS and CDR2 FNYEAQ. The CDR3 sequence is 16 residues long. The V end was cut by 1 base, the J end by 0 bases, with 9 bases between.

This clonotype appeared many times. The V and J genes are TRBV20-1 and TRBJ2-5, with 13 bases aligning to TRBD2. Germline values: CDR1 DFQATT, CDR2 SNEGSKA (reference sequence). There are 14 residues in the CDR3. CDR3 nucleotides: TGCAGCGGGACTAGCGGGGTCCGGGAAGAGACCCAGTACTTC. It codes for CSGTSGVREETQYF.

J is TRBJ1-2 and V is TRBV4-1; 9 positions agree with TRBD1. Germline V gene data show CDR1 as MGHRA and CDR2 as YSYEKL. V dropped 2 bases and J dropped 5; count of bases not matched to a gene: 6. CDR3 length: 15 residues. The CDR3 coding sequence is TGCGCCAGCAGCCAAAGACAGGGGGACTTATATGGCTACACCTTC. Protein product: CASSQRQGDLYGYTF.

V is TRBV20-1 and J is TRBJ2-4; 10 nucleotides align to TRBD2. Unmatched junction bases numbered 7, after V lost 3 bases and J lost 8 bases. The length of the CDR3 is 14 residues. CDR1 is DFQATT and CDR2 is SNEGSKA in the germline V gene (reference sequence). The CDR3 loop reads CSASASGRGHIQYF. Written as DNA, the CDR3 is TGCAGTGCTAGTGCTAGCGGGAGAGGGCACATTCAGTACTTC.